This passage covers 10 T cell receptor delta chains from one sample sequenced in a study of gamma-delta T cells after stem cell transplantation listed by TCRdb under 2016. Library generation was performed with RT-PCR. The sequencer listed for this sample is Illumina MiSeq. TCRdb recomputed clones from the public reads with CATT; identical DNA rows were then combined. The sample records fewer than 3,000 delta-chain clones, 5% to 6.5% of which are singletons. The ten largest clonotypes hold roughly 10% of the sample. The source material was gamma-delta T cells. Every receptor here comes from a human donor. It is not recorded whose cells these are; they may come from a transplant donor.

On this clone: This likely came from a read error, as a far larger clone is one base away. V is TRDV2 and J is TRDJ1; D gene unclear. This CDR3 has 15 amino acids. Per the germline V gene, CDR1 is GEAIGNYY and CDR2 is EKD. CDR3: CACDPAEVYTDKPIF. Written as DNA, the CDR3 is TGTGCCTGTGACCCGGCAGAAGTGTACACCGATAAACCCATCTTT.

Concerning this clone itself: This DNA's translation and the protein TCRdb lists, from a much larger clone, do not match at residue 9, likely due to a read error; the protein shown is translated from the DNA. The CDR3 DNA sequence: TGTGCCTGTGACACCGTTGGTGGGAGATTGAACACCGATAAACTCATCTTT. It is translated as CACDTVGGRLNTDKLIF. The chain combines TRDV2 with TRDJ1; D gene ambiguous. Trimming shortened V by 0 bases and J by 0 bases, and 16 bases separated the two germline ends. The CDR3 consists of 17 residues. Germline assignment: CDR1 GEAIGNYY and CDR2 EKD.

On this clone itself: This likely stems from a read error, as it lies one base from a far larger clone. This rearrangement joins TRDV2 to TRDJ1; 10 positions match TRDD3. This CDR3 has 16 residues. V shed 4 bases, J shed 0 bases, and the junction held 7 bases outside the gene matches. CDR1 is GEAIGNYY, CDR2 EKD, per germline. The CDR3 protein is CACDALGDRDTDKLIF. DNA for the CDR3: TGTGCCTGTGATGCACTGGGGGATCGCGACACCGATAAACTCATCTTT.

This clone was found a few times. A much more abundant neighbour one base away suggests this may be a read error. The chain carries TRDV2 and TRDJ3; D perhaps matches TRDD3 (5 bases). CDR1 GEAIGNYY and CDR2 EKD come from the germline V gene. This CDR3 region has 18 residues. The germline V and J ends were trimmed by 0 bases and 0 bases, with 11 bases remaining between them. The CDR3 here is CACDTAGAGSWDTRQMFF. For the CDR3, the DNA is TGTGCCTGTGACACCGCGGGGGCTGGCTCCTGGGACACCCGACAGATGTTTTTC.

As to this clone: A read error is likely here: a far larger clone is one base away. The V and J genes are TRDV2 and TRDJ1; weak D call: TRDD3 (6 bases). Looked up from germline, CDR1 is GEAIGNYY and CDR2 is EKD. V was pared by 2 bases and J by 0 bases, with 12 bases between. This CDR3 comprises 15 residues. The CDR3, as DNA: TGTGCCTGTGACAAGGTGGGGGGAGACACCGATAAACTCATCTTT. It translates to CACDKVGGDTDKLIF.

This clone has a handful of counts. With a much larger clone just one base away, this may be a read error. V gene TRDV2 combines with J gene TRDJ1; possible D gene TRDD3, 5 bases. Germline V gives CDR1 GEAIGNYY, CDR2 EKD. The CDR3 runs 16 residues. The CDR3 region is CACDTLGYRVTDKPIF. The CDR3 DNA reads TGTGCCTGTGACACACTCGGATATAGGGTCACCGATAAACCCATCTTT.

A remark on this clone: At one end the junction does not follow the germline gene, possibly because of a read error. The J gene is TRDJ1, the V gene TRDV1, with TRDD3 matching over 8 bases. CDR3 size: 19 residues. Germline lookup yields CDR1 TSWWSYY and CDR2 QGS. The CDR3: CALGKLTDWGAVYTDKLIF. In DNA, the CDR3 is TGTGCTCTTGGGAAACTTACAGACTGGGGGGCGGTGTACACCGATAAACTCATCTTT.

This clone was counted a few times. TCRdb shows a much larger clone's protein in place of this DNA's translation, and the two differ at residue 14, likely through a read error; the protein shown is translated from the DNA. The rearrangement joins TRDV2 to TRDJ1, with D possibly matching TRDD3 (5 bases). Trimming pared 3 bases from V and 7 bases from J, leaving 26 bases between. Germline CDR1 reads GEAIGNYY; CDR2 reads EKD. The CDR3 is 17 amino acids. Here the CDR3 reads CACDRLLRWGTPPKLIF. The CDR3 bases are TGTGCCTGTGACCGCTTGCTACGATGGGGTACTCCCCCTAAACTCATCTTT.

This clone was recorded a few times. A far larger clone is only one base removed, so a read error is likely. This sequence joins TRDV2 and TRDJ1, with TRDD3 matching over 8 bases. This CDR3 has 15 amino acids. Germline CDR1 GEAIGNYY, CDR2 EKD. DNA of the CDR3: TGTGCCTGTGGCACCGTGGGATACGACACCGATAAACTCATCTTT. Translated, it gives CACGTVGYDTDKLIF.

On this clone itself: TCRdb attributes to this sequence the protein of a much larger clone, which differs from the DNA translation at residue 3; a read error is likely, and the protein displayed is translated from the DNA. The CDR3 is CARDPLALLGDTQGSELIF. In DNA, the CDR3 is TGTGCCCGTGACCCCTTGGCCTTACTGGGGGATACGCAAGGGTCGGAACTCATCTTT. The chain combines TRDV2 with TRDJ1; 13 bases line up with TRDD3. Germline V gene lookup returns CDR1 GEAIGNYY and CDR2 EKD. The CDR3 length is 19 residues.